The 23 T cell receptor beta chains reported below all come from one sample, sequenced in a study of blood T cell repertoires in COVID-19. This table comes from immunoSEQ multiplex PCR, and its TCRdb copy is limited to in-frame clones, with some not included. The table lists about 310,000 clones, around 87% of them singletons. The specimen sequenced was peripheral blood. These receptors originate from a woman aged 50 to 60 who had recovered from COVID-19.

This clone has just one count. The chain is built from TRBV7-3 and TRBJ2-1; 12 nucleotides agree with TRBD2. The CDR3 is made up of 16 amino acids. CDR1 is SGHTA, CDR2 FQGTGA, per germline. Trimming took 3 bases from V and 8 from J; bases not matched to a gene: 8. CDR3 DNA sequence: TGTGCCAGCAGCTTGCTAGGACTAGCGGGATATTATGAGCAGTTCTTC. This sequence encodes CASSLLGLAGYYEQFF.

The V gene is TRBV4-2, the J gene TRBJ2-1, with D tentatively TRBD2 (6 bases). V dropped 0 bases and J dropped 5 bases, with 11 bases sitting between them. The CDR3 runs 15 residues. CDR1 is LGHNA and CDR2 is YNFKEQ in the germline V gene. The CDR3 DNA sequence: TGTGCCAGCAGCCAAGATAGACTAGTCCACAATGAGCAGTTCTTC. Amino acids: CASSQDRLVHNEQFF.

The rearrangement links TRBV6-1 to TRBJ1-2, with D possibly matching TRBD1 (5 bases). Trimming removed 2 bases at V and 5 bases at J, with 12 bases between. Germline lookup yields CDR1 MNHNS and CDR2 SASEGT. The CDR3 contains 14 residues. The CDR3: CASSETRGGYGYTF. CDR3 nucleotide sequence: TGTGCCAGCAGTGAAACCCGGGGGGGGTATGGCTACACCTTC.

In DNA, the CDR3 is TGTGCCAGCAGCTTAGGCGGTCATAGGATCAATCAGCCCCAGCATTTT. Protein product: CASSLGGHRINQPQHF. J is TRBJ1-5 and V is TRBV7-9; no reliable D call. The V gene's germline CDR1 is SEHNR and CDR2 FQNEAQ (reference sequence). V was pared by 1 base and J by 3 bases, with 13 bases between. The CDR3 is made up of 16 amino acids. Using reference TRBV7-9 and TRBJ1-5 for the parts outside the CDR3, the full variable domain is DTGVSQNPRHKITKRGQNVTFRCDPISEHNRLYWYRQTLGQGPEFLTYFQNEAQLEKSRLLSDRFSAERPKGSFSTLEIQRTEQGDSAMYLCASSLGGHRINQPQHFGDGTRLSIL.

The chain joins TRBV5-6 to TRBJ2-7; 10 bases fit TRBD2. Looked up from germline, CDR1 is SGHDT and CDR2 is YYEEEE. V lost 0 bases, J lost 4 bases, and 4 bases stayed unmatched. The CDR3 length is 15 residues. The CDR3 sequence is CASSLASSGGYEQYF. DNA of the CDR3: TGTGCCAGCAGCTTGGCGTCTAGCGGGGGTTACGAGCAGTACTTC.

V gene TRBV4-2 combines with J gene TRBJ2-1, with D hard to call. This CDR3 comprises 12 residues. The V gene lost 2 bases and the J gene lost 10 bases, with 9 bases spanning the gap. Germline-derived CDR1 and CDR2 are LGHNA and YNFKEQ. The CDR3 nucleotides are TGTGCCAGCAGCCAATCCTCTACCGAGCAGTTCTTC. Its translation: CASSQSSTEQFF.

The chain carries TRBV19 and TRBJ1-2, with D hard to call. This CDR3 spans 13 amino acids. V was trimmed by 11 bases and J by 3 bases, leaving 16 bases between them. The germline gives CDR1 LNHDA, CDR2 SQIVND (reference sequence). The CDR3: CASSQLSYYGYTF. The CDR3 bases are TGTGCCTCTTCACAGCTAAGTTACTATGGCTACACCTTC.

The rearrangement links TRBV30 to TRBJ2-7, with 11 bases that match TRBD2. Germline CDR1 reads GTSNPN; CDR2 reads SVGIG (reference sequence). The CDR3 is 17 amino acids. J gave up 3 bases and V 0 bases, and 10 bases lay outside the gene matches. The CDR3 region has the DNA TGTGCCTGGAGTGTTTCCATTACTAGCGGGAGCATCTACGAGCAGTACTTC. Its protein product is CAWSVSITSGSIYEQYF.

The table lists this clone with a count of one. This chain connects TRBV27 to TRBJ1-1; no reliable D call. Trimming left V 3 bases short and J 2 bases short, with 10 bases between. The CDR3 spans 14 residues. Germline V gene lookup returns CDR1 MNHEY and CDR2 SMNVEV (reference sequence). This CDR3 reads CASSFEGSNTEAFF. The CDR3 DNA is TGTGCCAGCAGTTTTGAGGGTAGTAACACTGAAGCTTTCTTT.

J is TRBJ2-5 and V is TRBV5-1; TRBD2 aligns across 9 bases. CDR3 length equals 16 residues. After removal of 4 bases from V and 1 base from J, the junction contained 8 bases not matched to a gene. CDR1 and CDR2 (germline): SGHRS, YFSETQ. Written as DNA, the CDR3 is TGCGCCAGCAGCAAGAGGGGACTAGCAGGCCAAGAGACCCAGTACTTC. Amino acid sequence: CASSKRGLAGQETQYF.

This clone was observed once. The rearrangement uses TRBV28 and TRBJ2-2; 11 bases match TRBD2. This CDR3 comprises 15 residues. V was clipped by 6 bases and J by 5 bases; unmatched bases: 5. CDR1 is MDHEN and CDR2 is SYDVKM in the germline V gene. CDR3 in amino acids: CASRRGLADTGELFF. The DNA for the CDR3 is TGTGCCAGCAGGCGGGGACTAGCGGATACCGGGGAGCTGTTTTTT.

This clone was observed once. This chain joins TRBV2 and TRBJ2-1; the match to TRBD1 covers 8 bases. CDR1 is SNHLY and CDR2 is FYNNEI in the germline V gene. CDR3 length: 15 residues. Unmatched junction bases numbered 9, after V lost 7 bases and J lost 4 bases. This CDR3 is CASTRDRMSYNEQFF. CDR3 nucleotides: TGTGCCAGCACCCGGGACAGGATGAGTTACAATGAGCAGTTCTTC.

This clone was observed a handful of times. This rearrangement joins TRBV11-2 to TRBJ2-3; 11 nucleotides agree with TRBD2. V shed 5 bases and J 2 bases; nucleotides not matched to a gene: 6. Germline CDR1 is SGHAT and CDR2 is FQNNGV. CDR3 size: 16 residues. The CDR3: CASSPIAGGITDTQYF. CDR3 nucleotides: TGTGCCAGCAGCCCGATAGCGGGGGGGATCACAGATACGCAGTATTTT.

This sequence joins TRBV2 and TRBJ2-2; TRBD1 might be the D (5 bases). Trimming stripped 4 bases from V and 6 bases from J, with 24 bases between. This CDR3 has 18 amino acids. From germline, CDR1 is SNHLY and CDR2 FYNNEI. CDR3 nucleotides: TGTGCCAGCAGTGTTTTCGGCGACGGTGTAGGGGAAGCCGGGGAGCTGTTTTTT. Translating gives CASSVFGDGVGEAGELFF.

J is TRBJ1-1 and V is TRBV4-1; a weak D match, TRBD1 (5 bases). The CDR3 is 16 residues long. V was shortened by 0 bases and J by 2 bases, with 13 bases between the two germline ends. Germline CDR1 is MGHRA and CDR2 is YSYEKL. The CDR3 loop reads CASSQDWPDSNTEAFF. CDR3 in DNA: TGCGCCAGCAGCCAAGATTGGCCAGACAGTAACACTGAAGCTTTCTTT.

The V gene is TRBV6-6, the J gene TRBJ1-6, with 9 bases that match TRBD1. Germline CDR1 is MNHNY and CDR2 is SVGAGI (reference sequence). CDR3 length: 15 amino acids. V lost 5 bases and J lost 9; bases outside the gene matches: 8. Written as DNA, the CDR3 is TGTGCCAGCAGTGTGGACAGGGGAAGAGCTTCACCCCTCCACTTT. It encodes CASSVDRGRASPLHF.

V gene TRBV28 combines with J gene TRBJ2-1; TRBD1 agrees at 9 bases. The CDR3 sequence is 15 residues long. Germline-derived CDR1 and CDR2 are MDHEN and SYDVKM. Trimming at V came to 7 bases and at J to 8 bases, leaving 12 bases not matched to a gene. CDR3 nucleotides: TGTGCCAGCAATCGATTAGGACAGGGGTCGCATGAGCAGTTCTTC. This translates into CASNRLGQGSHEQFF.

This chain connects TRBV5-1 to TRBJ1-5; D gene unclear. The CDR3 is 13 residues long. Trimming stripped 2 bases from V and 0 bases from J, with 3 bases between. Germline V gene sequence: CDR1 SGHRS, CDR2 YFSETQ. CDR3 sequence reads: CASSFNSNQPQHF. The DNA for the CDR3 is TGCGCCAGCAGCTTTAATAGCAATCAGCCCCAGCATTTT.

V and J are TRBV25-1 and TRBJ2-7, with D possibly matching TRBD1 (7 bases). Between the trimmed V and J ends, which lost 3 bases and 7 bases, there was a span of 13 bases. From germline, CDR1 is MGHDK and CDR2 SYGVNS. The CDR3 length is 13 residues. CDR3 protein: CASSDYQGGEQYF. The CDR3 DNA is TGTGCCAGCAGTGATTACCAGGGGGGAGAGCAGTACTTC.

In its sample, this clone was seen a few times. The rearrangement links TRBV6-5 to TRBJ2-7; D is unclear. This CDR3 has 11 amino acids. Germline CDR1 is MNHEY and CDR2 is SVGAGI. Trimming shortened V by 6 bases and J by 11 bases, and 14 bases separated the two germline ends. The CDR3 DNA reads TGTGCCAGCAGCTACCGGGTTCGGGAGTACTTC. It codes for CASSYRVREYF.

This chain joins TRBV7-2 and TRBJ1-2, with D perhaps matching TRBD1 (5 bases). The germline V gene has CDR1 SGHTA and CDR2 FQGNSA. The CDR3 is 13 residues long. V dropped 4 bases and J dropped 4 bases, with 10 bases sitting between them. In nucleotides, the CDR3 is TGTGCCAGCAGCTGGGGCGCCCTCTATGGCTACACCTTC. This gives the protein CASSWGALYGYTF. Filled out from reference TRBV7-2 and TRBJ1-2, the complete variable domain reads GAGVSQSPSNKVTEKGKDVELRCDPISGHTALYWYRQSLGQGLEFLIYFQGNSAPDKSGLPSDRFSAERTGGSVSTLTIQRTQQEDSAVYLCASSWGALYGYTFGSGTRLTVV.

The rearrangement joins TRBV5-6 to TRBJ2-5; weak D call: TRBD2 (6 bases). This CDR3 comprises 14 residues. V gave up 1 base and J gave up 2 bases, with 9 bases separating them. Germline V gene lookup returns CDR1 SGHDT and CDR2 YYEEEE. As DNA, the CDR3 is TGTGCCAGCAGCTTGCCTGGGGGGCAAGAGACCCAGTACTTC. Translated, it gives CASSLPGGQETQYF.

This clone is a singleton in its sample. The rearrangement joins TRBV6-5 to TRBJ2-2, with a tentative D call TRBD1 (6 bases). The V gene lost 5 bases and the J gene lost 6 bases, with 7 bases spanning the gap. Per the germline V gene, CDR1 is MNHEY and CDR2 is SVGAGI. The CDR3 runs 12 residues. This chain's CDR3 is CASSHRAGELFF. CDR3 nucleotides: TGTGCCAGCAGTCACAGGGCCGGGGAGCTGTTTTTT.